This is a list of T cell receptor beta chains from one sample in a study of T cell changes during pregnancy in multiple sclerosis. Profiled with immunoSEQ multiplex PCR; TCRdb holds only in-frame clones, not every one. In the table there are 65,000 to 80,000 clones, roughly 92% of which are singletons. The starting material was CD4+ T cells from peripheral blood mononuclear cells, obtained before pregnancy. The receptors shown here come from a female donor with multiple sclerosis, enrolled in a pregnancy study. CDR3s include the opening cysteine and the closing phenylalanine or tryptophan. D genes are given only for firm matches. The size entry is marked missing in some rows and otherwise reads once, few, many or a size class.

D gene: TRBD1
J gene: TRBJ2-7
clone size: NA
V gene: TRBV30
CDR3 protein: CAWGRQGSGEQYF
CDR3 DNA: TGTGCCTGGGGGAGACAGGGATCGGGGGAGCAGTACTTC

D gene: TRBD1
J gene: TRBJ1-5
clone size: NA
V gene: TRBV19
CDR3 protein: CASSPDRRQPQHF
CDR3 DNA: TGTGCCAGTAGTCCGGACAGGAGACAGCCCCAGCATTTT

D gene: TRBD1
J gene: TRBJ1-2
clone size: once
V gene: TRBV30
CDR3 protein: CAWSGGTGTFYGYTF
CDR3 DNA: TGTGCCTGGAGTGGCGGGACAGGTACTTTCTATGGCTACACCTTC

D gene: TRBD2
J gene: TRBJ2-7
clone size: NA
V gene: TRBV7-2
CDR3 protein: CASSPRSSGRAEQYF
CDR3 DNA: TGTGCCAGCAGCCCACGGTCTAGCGGGAGGGCCGAGCAGTACTTC

D gene: TRBD1
J gene: TRBJ2-2
clone size: NA
V gene: TRBV5-1
CDR3 protein: CASSLKGQSGELFF
CDR3 DNA: TGCGCCAGCAGCTTGAAGGGACAGAGCGGGGAGCTGTTTTTT

D gene: NA
J gene: TRBJ1-3
clone size: NA
V gene: TRBV6-1
CDR3 protein: CASSISITGGNTIYF
CDR3 DNA: TGTGCCAGCAGTATTTCGATTACGGGAGGAAACACCATATATTTT

D gene: NA
J gene: TRBJ1-2
clone size: NA
V gene: TRBV6-5
CDR3 protein: CASRMAGWFNYGYTF
CDR3 DNA: TGTGCCAGCAGAATGGCAGGGTGGTTCAACTATGGCTACACCTTC

D gene: NA
J gene: TRBJ1-1
clone size: NA
V gene: TRBV5-4
CDR3 protein: CASSLQGGTEAFF
CDR3 DNA: TGTGCCAGCAGCTTACAGGGAGGGACTGAAGCTTTCTTT

D gene: NA
J gene: TRBJ2-5
clone size: NA
V gene: TRBV5-1
CDR3 protein: CASSLYFTETQYF
CDR3 DNA: TGCGCCAGCAGCTTGTACTTTACAGAGACCCAGTACTTC

D gene: NA
J gene: TRBJ1-3
clone size: NA
V gene: TRBV15
CDR3 protein: CATSRGGLGNTIYF
CDR3 DNA: TGTGCCACCAGCAGAGGAGGGCTGGGAAACACCATATATTTT

D gene: TRBD1
J gene: TRBJ1-2
clone size: NA
V gene: TRBV30
CDR3 protein: CAWDRGSENYGYTF
CDR3 DNA: TGTGCCTGGGACAGGGGTTCGGAAAACTATGGCTACACCTTC

D gene: TRBD2
J gene: TRBJ2-3
clone size: once
V gene: TRBV19
CDR3 protein: CASSMALAGGTDTQYF
CDR3 DNA: TGTGCCAGTAGTATGGCCCTAGCGGGGGGCACAGATACGCAGTATTTT

D gene: NA
J gene: TRBJ1-4
clone size: NA
V gene: TRBV28
CDR3 protein: CASSASGWSSEKLFF
CDR3 DNA: TGTGCCAGCAGTGCTTCAGGGTGGAGTAGTGAAAAACTGTTTTTT

D gene: NA
J gene: TRBJ1-5
clone size: NA
V gene: TRBV19
CDR3 protein: CASSPFRDYQPQHF
CDR3 DNA: TGTGCCAGTAGTCCCTTCAGGGATTATCAGCCCCAGCATTTT

D gene: NA
J gene: TRBJ2-2
clone size: NA
V gene: TRBV7-8
CDR3 protein: CASSRDTSGELFF
CDR3 DNA: TGTGCCAGCAGCCGAGACACCTCCGGGGAGCTGTTTTTT

D gene: NA
J gene: TRBJ2-7
clone size: NA
V gene: TRBV7-2
CDR3 protein: CASSLVRGTEQYF
CDR3 DNA: TGTGCCAGCAGCTTAGTCCGGGGGACCGAGCAGTACTTC

D gene: NA
J gene: TRBJ2-3
clone size: NA
V gene: TRBV5-1
CDR3 protein: CASSLGLEADTQYF
CDR3 DNA: TGCGCCAGCAGCTTGGGACTAGAGGCAGATACGCAGTATTTT

D gene: TRBD2
J gene: TRBJ2-1
clone size: once
V gene: TRBV27
CDR3 protein: CASSRQGGSSNEQFF
CDR3 DNA: TGTGCCAGCAGCCGTCAGGGCGGGAGCTCCAATGAGCAGTTCTTC

D gene: TRBD2
J gene: TRBJ2-3
clone size: NA
V gene: TRBV27
CDR3 protein: CASRGTSGRAGADTQYF
CDR3 DNA: TGTGCCAGCCGAGGGACTAGCGGGAGGGCCGGGGCAGATACGCAGTATTTT

D gene: TRBD2
J gene: TRBJ2-5
clone size: NA
V gene: TRBV6-1
CDR3 protein: CASSEVTSGGAETQYF
CDR3 DNA: TGTGCCAGCAGTGAAGTAACTAGCGGGGGGGCTGAGACCCAGTACTTC

D gene: NA
J gene: TRBJ2-3
clone size: NA
V gene: TRBV10-2
CDR3 protein: CASSEAIDTQYF
CDR3 DNA: TGCGCCAGCAGTGAGGCGATAGATACGCAGTATTTT

D gene: TRBD2
J gene: TRBJ2-1
clone size: NA
V gene: TRBV19
CDR3 protein: CASSSAGGRGDNEQFF
CDR3 DNA: TGTGCCAGTAGTTCCGCCGGGGGGAGGGGTGACAATGAGCAGTTCTTC

D gene: TRBD2
J gene: TRBJ2-7
clone size: once
V gene: TRBV6-6
CDR3 protein: CASSYGTRNHEQYF
CDR3 DNA: TGTGCCAGCAGTTACGGGACTAGGAACCACGAGCAGTACTTC

D gene: NA
J gene: TRBJ2-7
clone size: NA
V gene: TRBV29-1
CDR3 protein: CSVGGGRGLGGEQYF
CDR3 DNA: TGCAGCGTTGGAGGTGGCCGGGGTCTAGGGGGCGAGCAGTACTTC

D gene: TRBD1
J gene: TRBJ1-2
clone size: NA
V gene: TRBV18
CDR3 protein: CASSTTPGQEFGYTF
CDR3 DNA: TGTGCCAGCTCAACGACTCCGGGACAGGAGTTTGGCTACACCTTC

D gene: TRBD2
J gene: TRBJ2-1
clone size: NA
V gene: TRBV14
CDR3 protein: CASSPLLLAGGGSEQFF
CDR3 DNA: TGTGCCAGCAGCCCCCTTTTACTAGCGGGGGGGGGTAGTGAGCAGTTCTTC